This TCR beta chain was sequenced during a study of T cell responses to AZD1222 COVID-19 vaccine. Study information: Both about-4-week and about-12-week second-dose recipients were combined. Study-wide results and limits: Only a handful of individuals given AZD1222 were seropositive at baseline.

The CDR3 covers 16 residues. In germline, CDR1 is KGHSH, CDR2 LQKENI. V shed 1 base and J 5 bases; nucleotides not matched to a gene: 9. The method was immunoSEQ multiplex PCR; TCRdb's version includes in-frame clones alone and lacks a portion of them. The sample consists of about 120,000 clones, about 90% of them appearing once. As for this clone: The antigen remains undetermined.

Specimen: peripheral blood, collected on day 0 of AZD1222 vaccination. This sequence joins TRBV18 and TRBJ2-7; 9 bases line up with TRBD1. The source of this sequence is an adult in good health. The CDR3 DNA sequence: TGTGCCAGCTCACCACTGGAGGGACAGGGTCCCCACGAGCAGTACTTC. Residues: CASSPLEGQGPHEQYF.